This entry features one T cell receptor beta chain sequence. Antigen specificity is unknown. This entry is derived from a study of cytomegalovirus exposure and HLA in healthy donors. Study information: It was reported in a later analysis that the roughly 120 validation repertoires used the same platform as the approximately 650 first-cohort repertoires. Overall study results and limits: There were about 160 TCR beta chains listed as cytomegalovirus-associated.

J lost 5 bases, V lost 0 bases, and 10 bases had no gene match. Germline V CDR1 and CDR2: MNHEY, SVGAGI. The CDR3 contains 16 residues. Generated by immunoSEQ multiplex PCR, the TCRdb table keeps only in-frame clones and is missing some. The table has 200,000 to 300,000 clones, about nine tenths seen once. The sequencing input was PBMCs. This receptor was obtained from a woman in her thirties in good health and CMV-seronegative. The rearrangement links TRBV6-5 to TRBJ2-7; 7 bases are shared with TRBD2. The CDR3 loop is CASSYSTAGARDEQYF. CDR3 nucleotides: TGTGCCAGCAGTTACTCGACGGCGGGAGCCAGGGACGAGCAGTACTTC.